This T cell receptor beta chain originates from a study of cytomegalovirus exposure and HLA in healthy donors. In nominal health when sampled, donors likely had unrecorded immune exposures nonetheless. The CDR3 runs to 13 residues. CDR1 and CDR2 from the germline V gene are SQVTM and ANQGSEA. The junction had 1 base not matched to a gene; V was cut back by 4 bases and J by 1 base. The study ran its PCR with 60 Vbeta and 13 Jbeta primers. The method was immunoSEQ multiplex PCR; TCRdb's version includes in-frame clones alone and lacks a portion of them. The table includes over 200,000 clones, 70% to 85% detected once.

The origin of this receptor is a woman aged 35 to 49 in good health and CMV-seronegative. Sequences were obtained from PBMCs. This chain uses TRBV29-1 with TRBJ1-1; 9 positions agree with TRBD1. CDR3 amino acids: CSVGTGANTEAFF. The CDR3 DNA reads as TGCAGCGTTGGGACAGGGGCGAACACTGAAGCTTTCTTT.